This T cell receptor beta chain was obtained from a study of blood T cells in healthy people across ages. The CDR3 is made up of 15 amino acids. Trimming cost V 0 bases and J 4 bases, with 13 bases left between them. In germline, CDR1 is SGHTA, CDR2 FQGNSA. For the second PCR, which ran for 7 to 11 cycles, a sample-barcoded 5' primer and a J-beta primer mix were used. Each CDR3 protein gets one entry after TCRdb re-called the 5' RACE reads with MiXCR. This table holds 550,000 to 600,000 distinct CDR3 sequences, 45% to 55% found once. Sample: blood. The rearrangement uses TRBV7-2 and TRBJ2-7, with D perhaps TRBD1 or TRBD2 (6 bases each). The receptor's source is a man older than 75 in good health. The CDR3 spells CASSLAGGNVYEQYF. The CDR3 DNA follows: TGTGCCAGCAGCTTAGCGGGGGGCAATGTGTACGAGCAGTACTTC.